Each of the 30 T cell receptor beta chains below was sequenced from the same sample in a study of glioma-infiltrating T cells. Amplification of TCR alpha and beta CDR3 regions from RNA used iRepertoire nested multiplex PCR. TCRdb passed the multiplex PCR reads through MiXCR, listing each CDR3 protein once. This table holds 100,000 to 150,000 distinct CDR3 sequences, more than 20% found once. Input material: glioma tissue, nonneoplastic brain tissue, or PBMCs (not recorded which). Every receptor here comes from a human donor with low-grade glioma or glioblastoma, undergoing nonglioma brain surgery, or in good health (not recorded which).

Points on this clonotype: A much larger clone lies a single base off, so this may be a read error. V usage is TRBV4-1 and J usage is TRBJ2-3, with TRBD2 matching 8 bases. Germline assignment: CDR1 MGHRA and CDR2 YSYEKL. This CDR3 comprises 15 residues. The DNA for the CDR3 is TGCGCCAGCAGTATCGGGACTAGTGGCACAGATAAGCAGTATTTT. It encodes CASSIGTSGTDKQYF.

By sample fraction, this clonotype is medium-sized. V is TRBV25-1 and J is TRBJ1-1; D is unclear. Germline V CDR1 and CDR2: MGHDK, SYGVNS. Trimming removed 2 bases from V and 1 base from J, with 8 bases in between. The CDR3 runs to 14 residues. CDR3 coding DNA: TGTGCCAGCAGTGAAGGCACTCCGAACACTGAAGCTTTCTTT. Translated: CASSEGTPNTEAFF.

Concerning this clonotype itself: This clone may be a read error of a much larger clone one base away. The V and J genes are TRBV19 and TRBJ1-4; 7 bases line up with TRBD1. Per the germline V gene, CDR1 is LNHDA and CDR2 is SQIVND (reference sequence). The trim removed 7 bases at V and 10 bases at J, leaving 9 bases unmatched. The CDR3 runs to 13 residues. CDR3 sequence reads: CASTTGMAGKLFF. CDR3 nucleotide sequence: TGTGCCAGTACGACAGGGATGGCTGGAAAACTGTTTTTT.

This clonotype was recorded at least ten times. The CDR3 DNA is TGTGCCACCTTAACAGGAGGCTACACCTTC. Translated: CATLTGGYTF. The J gene is TRBJ1-2, the V gene TRBV12-3 or TRBV12-4; a weak D match, TRBD1 (5 bases). Trimming removed 10 bases at V and 8 bases at J, with 11 bases between. There are 10 residues in the CDR3.

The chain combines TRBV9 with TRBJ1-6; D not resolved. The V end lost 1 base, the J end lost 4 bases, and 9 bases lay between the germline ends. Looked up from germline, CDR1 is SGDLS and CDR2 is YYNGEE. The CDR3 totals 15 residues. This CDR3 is CASSVSQLYNSPLHF. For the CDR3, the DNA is TGTGCCAGCAGCGTAAGCCAGCTTTATAATTCACCCCTCCACTTT. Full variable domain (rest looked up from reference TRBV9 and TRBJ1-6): DSGVTQTPKHLITATGQRVTLRCSPRSGDLSVYWYQQSLDQGLQFLIQYYNGEERAKGNILERFSAQQFPDLHSELNLSSLELGDSALYFCASSVSQLYNSPLHFGNGTRLTVT.

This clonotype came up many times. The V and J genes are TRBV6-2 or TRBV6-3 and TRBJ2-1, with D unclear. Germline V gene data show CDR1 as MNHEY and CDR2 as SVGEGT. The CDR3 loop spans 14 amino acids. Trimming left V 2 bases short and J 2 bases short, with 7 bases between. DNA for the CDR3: TGTGCCAGCAGTTACGCGGCTACCTACAATGAGCAGTTCTTC. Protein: CASSYAATYNEQFF.

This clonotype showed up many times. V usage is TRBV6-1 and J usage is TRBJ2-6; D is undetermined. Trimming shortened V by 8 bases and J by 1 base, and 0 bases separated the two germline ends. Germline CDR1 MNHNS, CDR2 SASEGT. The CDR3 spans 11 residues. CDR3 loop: CASSGANVLTF. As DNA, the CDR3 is TGTGCCAGCTCTGGGGCCAACGTCCTGACTTTC.

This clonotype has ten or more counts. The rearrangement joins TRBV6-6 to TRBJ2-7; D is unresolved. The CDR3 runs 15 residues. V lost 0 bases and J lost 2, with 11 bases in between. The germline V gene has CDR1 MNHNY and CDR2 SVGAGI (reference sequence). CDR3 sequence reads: CASSYSNRAPYEQYF. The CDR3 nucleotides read TGTGCCAGCAGTTACTCGAATCGAGCCCCCTACGAGCAGTACTTC.

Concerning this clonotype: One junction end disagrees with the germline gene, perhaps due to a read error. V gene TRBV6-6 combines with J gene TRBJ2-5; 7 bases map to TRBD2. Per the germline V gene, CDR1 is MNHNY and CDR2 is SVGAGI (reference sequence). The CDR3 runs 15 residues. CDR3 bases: TGTGCCAGCAGCCGACTAGCAGGAGTGGGGGAGAACCAGTACTTC. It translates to CASSRLAGVGENQYF.

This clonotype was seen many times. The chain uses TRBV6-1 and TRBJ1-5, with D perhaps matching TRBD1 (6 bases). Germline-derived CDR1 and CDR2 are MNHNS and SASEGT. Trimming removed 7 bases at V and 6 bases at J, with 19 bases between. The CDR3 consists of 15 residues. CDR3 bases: TGTGCCAGCACCCACTCACACAGGGACGGTCAGCCCCAGCATTTT. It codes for CASTHSHRDGQPQHF.

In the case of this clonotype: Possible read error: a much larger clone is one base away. The CDR3 loop reads CASSLAAGGPTDTQYF. The CDR3 DNA reads as TGTGCCAGCAGTTTAGCGGCAGGAGGTCCCACAGATACGCAGTATTTT. The J gene is TRBJ2-3, the V gene TRBV12-3 or TRBV12-4, with a tentative D call TRBD2 (5 bases). V lost 0 bases to trimming and J lost 2 bases, with 12 bases between them. This CDR3 is built from 16 residues.

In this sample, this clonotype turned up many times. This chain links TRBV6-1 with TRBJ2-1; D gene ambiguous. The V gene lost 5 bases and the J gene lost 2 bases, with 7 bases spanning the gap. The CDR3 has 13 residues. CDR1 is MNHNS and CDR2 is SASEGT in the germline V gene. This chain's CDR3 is CASSPRAYNEQFF. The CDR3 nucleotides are TGTGCCAGCAGTCCCCGGGCCTACAATGAGCAGTTCTTC.

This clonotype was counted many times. The DNA of the CDR3 is TGTGCCAGCAGCGCAGCAGGGACCCCATCACCCCAGTTCTTC. The encoded protein is CASSAAGTPSPQFF. The chain links TRBV7-2 to TRBJ2-1; possibly TRBD1 or TRBD2 for D (5 bases each). Germline V gene data show CDR1 as SGHTA and CDR2 as FQGNSA. The CDR3 loop spans 14 amino acids. V was cut by 5 bases and J by 13 bases, with 21 bases left in between.

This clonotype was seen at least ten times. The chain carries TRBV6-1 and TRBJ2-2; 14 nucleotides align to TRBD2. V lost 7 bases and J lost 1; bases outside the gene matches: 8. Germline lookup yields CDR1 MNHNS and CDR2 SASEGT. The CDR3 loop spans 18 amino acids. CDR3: CASMAPGLAGENTGELFF. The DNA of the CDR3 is TGTGCCAGCATGGCGCCGGGACTAGCGGGAGAGAACACCGGGGAGCTGTTTTTT.

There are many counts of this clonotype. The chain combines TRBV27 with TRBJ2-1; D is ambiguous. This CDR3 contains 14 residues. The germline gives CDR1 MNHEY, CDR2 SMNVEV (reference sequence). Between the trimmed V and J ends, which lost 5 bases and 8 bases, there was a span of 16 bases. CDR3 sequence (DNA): TGTGCCAGCAGTCCGCTGTACGAGACCGATGAGCAGTTCTTC. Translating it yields CASSPLYETDEQFF.

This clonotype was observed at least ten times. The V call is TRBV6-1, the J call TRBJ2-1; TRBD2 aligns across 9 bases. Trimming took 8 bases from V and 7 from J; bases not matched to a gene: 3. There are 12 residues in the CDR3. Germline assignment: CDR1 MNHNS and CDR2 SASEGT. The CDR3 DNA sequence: TGTGCCAGCTTTAGCGGGAGTAATGAGCAGTTCTTC. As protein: CASFSGSNEQFF.

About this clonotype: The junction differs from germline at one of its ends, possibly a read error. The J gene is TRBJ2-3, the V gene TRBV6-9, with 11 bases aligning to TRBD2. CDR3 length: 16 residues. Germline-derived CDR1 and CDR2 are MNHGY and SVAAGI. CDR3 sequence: CAISNRLAGRTDTQYF. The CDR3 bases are TGTGCCATCAGTAATCGACTAGCGGGGCGCACAGATACGCAGTATTTT.

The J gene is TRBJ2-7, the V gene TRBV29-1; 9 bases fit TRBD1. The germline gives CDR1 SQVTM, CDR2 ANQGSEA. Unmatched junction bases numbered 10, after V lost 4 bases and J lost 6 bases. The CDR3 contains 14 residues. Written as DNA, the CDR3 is TGCAGCGTTGCCGGGACAGGGATTCCAGGCGAGCAGTACTTC. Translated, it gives CSVAGTGIPGEQYF.

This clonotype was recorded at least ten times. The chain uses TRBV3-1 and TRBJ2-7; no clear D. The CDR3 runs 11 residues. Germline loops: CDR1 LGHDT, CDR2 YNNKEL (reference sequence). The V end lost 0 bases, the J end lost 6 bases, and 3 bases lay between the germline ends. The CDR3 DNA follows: TGTGCCAGCAGCCAAGATCTCGAGCAGTACTTC. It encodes CASSQDLEQYF.

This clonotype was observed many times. The DNA for the CDR3 is TGTGCCAGCAGCTACCTGGACAGCCCACCCTACGAGCAGTACTTC. This codes for CASSYLDSPPYEQYF. The chain joins TRBV7-2 to TRBJ2-7; possibly TRBD1 for D (6 bases). V dropped 4 bases and J dropped 2 bases, with 15 bases sitting between them. CDR1 is SGHTA and CDR2 is FQGNSA in the germline V gene. The CDR3 runs to 15 residues.

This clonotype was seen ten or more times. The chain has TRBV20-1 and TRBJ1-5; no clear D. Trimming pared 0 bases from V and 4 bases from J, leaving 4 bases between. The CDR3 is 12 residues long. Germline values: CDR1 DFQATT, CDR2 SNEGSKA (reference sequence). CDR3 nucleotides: TGCAGTGCTAGAGATCAGAATCAGCCCCAGCATTTT. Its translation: CSARDQNQPQHF.

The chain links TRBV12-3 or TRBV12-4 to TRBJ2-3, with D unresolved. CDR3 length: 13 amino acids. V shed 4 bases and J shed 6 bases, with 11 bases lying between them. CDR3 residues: CASSSETWDTQYF. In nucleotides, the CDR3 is TGTGCCAGCAGTTCGGAAACGTGGGATACGCAGTATTTT.

In DNA, the CDR3 is TGCGCCAGCAGCCAAGACCCGACAGCGGTCGGCCACGAGCAGTACTTC. Its protein is CASSQDPTAVGHEQYF. The rearrangement joins TRBV4-1 to TRBJ2-7; either TRBD1 or TRBD2 may fit D (5 bases each). The length of the CDR3 is 16 residues. Trimming pared 0 bases from V and 5 bases from J, leaving 17 bases between. Per the germline V gene, CDR1 is MGHRA and CDR2 is YSYEKL.

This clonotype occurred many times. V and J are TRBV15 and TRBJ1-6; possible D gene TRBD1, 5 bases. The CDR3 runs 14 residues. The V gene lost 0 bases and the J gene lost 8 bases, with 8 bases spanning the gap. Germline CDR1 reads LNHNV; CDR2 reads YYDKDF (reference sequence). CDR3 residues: CATSRDGGDSPLHF. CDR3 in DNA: TGTGCCACCAGCAGAGATGGGGGGGATTCACCCCTCCACTTT.

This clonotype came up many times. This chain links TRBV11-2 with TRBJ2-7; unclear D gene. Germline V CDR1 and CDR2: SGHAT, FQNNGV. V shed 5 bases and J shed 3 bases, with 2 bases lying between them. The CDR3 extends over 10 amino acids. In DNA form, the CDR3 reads TGTGCCAGCAGCGTCTACGAGCAGTACTTC. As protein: CASSVYEQYF. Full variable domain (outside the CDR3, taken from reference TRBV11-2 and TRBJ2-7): EAGVAQSPRYKIIEKRQSVAFWCNPISGHATLYWYQQILGQGPKLLIQFQNNGVVDDSQLPKDRFSAERLKGVDSTLKIQPAKLEDSAVYLCASSVYEQYFGPGTRLTVT.

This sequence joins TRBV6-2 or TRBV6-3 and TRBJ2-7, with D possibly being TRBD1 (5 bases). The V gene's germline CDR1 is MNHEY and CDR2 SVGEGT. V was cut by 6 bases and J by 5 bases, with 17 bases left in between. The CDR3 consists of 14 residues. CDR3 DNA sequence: TGTGCCAGCAGCTTGTCAGGGCGCGCCGACGAGCAGTACTTC. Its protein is CASSLSGRADEQYF.

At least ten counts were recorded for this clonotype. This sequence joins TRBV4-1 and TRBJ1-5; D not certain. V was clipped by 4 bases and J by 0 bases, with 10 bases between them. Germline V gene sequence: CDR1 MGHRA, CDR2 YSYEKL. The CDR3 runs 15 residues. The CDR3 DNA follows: TGCGCCAGCAGCCTCGGCCAGTCTAGCAATCAGCCCCAGCATTTT. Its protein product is CASSLGQSSNQPQHF.

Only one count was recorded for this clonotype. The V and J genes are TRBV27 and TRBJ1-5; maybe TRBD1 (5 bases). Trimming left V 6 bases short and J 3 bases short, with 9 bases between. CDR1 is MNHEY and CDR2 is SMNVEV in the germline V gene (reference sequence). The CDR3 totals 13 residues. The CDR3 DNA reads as TGTGCCAGCAGGGGGGTGTCCAATCAGCCCCAGCATTTT. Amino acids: CASRGVSNQPQHF.

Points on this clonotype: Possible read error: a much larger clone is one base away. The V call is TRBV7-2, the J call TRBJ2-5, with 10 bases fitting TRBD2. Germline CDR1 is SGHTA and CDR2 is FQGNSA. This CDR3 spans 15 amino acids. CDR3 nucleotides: TGTGGCACCTCGAGGACTAGCGGTTTCAAAGAGACCCAGTACTTC. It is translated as CGTSRTSGFKETQYF.

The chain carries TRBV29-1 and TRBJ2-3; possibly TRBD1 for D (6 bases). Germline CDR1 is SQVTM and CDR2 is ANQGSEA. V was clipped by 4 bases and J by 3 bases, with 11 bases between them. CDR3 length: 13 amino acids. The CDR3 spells CSVARGWTDTQYF. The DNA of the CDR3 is TGCAGCGTTGCCAGGGGTTGGACAGATACGCAGTATTTT.